These 30 T cell receptor beta chains came from one sample sequenced in a study of shared clonotypes between healthy human individuals. The data were produced by immunoSEQ multiplex PCR, yet TCRdb's version contains in-frame clones alone and is incomplete. The sample has more than 2,000,000 clones, over 85% seen once. Sequencing input: naive CD4+ T cells sorted from blood. Documented subset: CD45RA+ positively selected. The receptors here all came from a man in his late teens or twenties in good health.

This rearrangement joins TRBV18 to TRBJ2-7; maybe TRBD1 (5 bases). Trimming shortened V by 2 bases and J by 0 bases, and 11 bases separated the two germline ends. CDR1 and CDR2 (germline): KGHSH, LQKENI. This CDR3 has 15 residues. The CDR3 DNA reads TGTGCCAGCTCACCAAGGGCAGGGATCTCCTACGAGCAGTACTTC. As protein: CASSPRAGISYEQYF. The complete variable domain, with remaining parts taken from reference TRBV18 and TRBJ2-7, reads NAGVMQNPRHLVRRRGQEARLRCSPMKGHSHVYWYRQLPEEGLKFMVYLQKENIIDESGMPKERFSAEFPKEGPSILRIQQVVRGDSAAYFCASSPRAGISYEQYFGPGTRLTVT.

In regard to this clone: This sample also contains other DNA sequences that code for the same CDR3. The gene calls are TRBV6-5 and TRBJ2-3; 7 bases agree with TRBD1. V lost 5 bases, J lost 1 base, and 3 bases stayed unmatched. In germline, CDR1 is MNHEY, CDR2 SVGAGI. CDR3 length equals 14 residues. Here the CDR3 DNA reads TGTGCCAGCAGTAGGACAGGTGGCACAGATACGCAGTATTTT. Its protein is CASSRTGGTDTQYF.

This CDR3 is CASSQLGLVKEAFF. DNA of the CDR3: TGTGCCAGCAGCCAACTGGGACTTGTAAAAGAAGCTTTCTTT. The rearrangement links TRBV11-2 to TRBJ1-1, with D perhaps matching TRBD1 (5 bases). The CDR3 length is 14 residues. Germline lookup yields CDR1 SGHAT and CDR2 FQNNGV. Trimming took 5 bases from V and 8 from J, leaving 18 bases between them.

Details on this clone: Other DNA sequences from this sample encode an identical CDR3 as well. J is TRBJ2-3 and V is TRBV7-9; no clear D gene. The V end lost 5 bases, the J end lost 3 bases, and 3 bases lay between the germline ends. Germline V lookup: CDR1 SEHNR, CDR2 FQNEAQ (reference sequence). The CDR3 is made up of 11 amino acids. CDR3 nucleotide sequence: TGTGCCAGCAGCACGACAGATACGCAGTATTTT. Translated, it gives CASSTTDTQYF.

The chain has TRBV10-3 and TRBJ2-5; the D call may be TRBD1 or TRBD2 (6 bases each). CDR3 size: 12 residues. The germline CDR1 and CDR2 sequences are ENHRY and SYGVKD. V was trimmed by 8 bases and J by 5 bases, leaving 12 bases between them. For the CDR3, the DNA is TGTGCCATCGGGGGGCATCAGGAGACCCAGTACTTC. Protein product: CAIGGHQETQYF.

This chain connects TRBV6-5 to TRBJ2-7; TRBD2 aligns across 9 bases. The germline gives CDR1 MNHEY, CDR2 SVGAGI. CDR3 size: 14 residues. Trimming removed 5 bases from V and 6 bases from J; junction bases left unmatched: 8. CDR3 DNA sequence: TGTGCCAGCAGTCTAGCGGGACCTTCGCCCGAGCAGTACTTC. It specifies CASSLAGPSPEQYF.

The chain has TRBV5-1 and TRBJ2-3; 14 nucleotides line up with TRBD2. V shed 4 bases, J shed 4 bases, and the junction held 5 bases outside the gene matches. Germline CDR1 and CDR2: SGHRS and YFSETQ. This CDR3 is 16 amino acids long. CDR3 sequence: CASSGKTSGGADTQYF. The CDR3 DNA reads as TGCGCCAGCAGCGGGAAGACTAGCGGGGGGGCAGATACGCAGTATTTT.

This clone was seen only a few times. One junction end disagrees with the germline gene, perhaps due to a read error. The sample holds other DNA sequences that translate to the same CDR3. The chain is built from TRBV2 and TRBJ2-5; D remains unclear. This CDR3 spans 10 amino acids. Germline CDR1 is SNHLY and CDR2 is FYNNEI. In nucleotides, the CDR3 is TGTGCCAGCAGGGAAGAGACCCAGTACTTC. This sequence encodes CASREETQYF.

The chain has TRBV18 and TRBJ2-3; D perhaps matches TRBD1 (5 bases). CDR1 KGHSH and CDR2 LQKENI come from the germline V gene. Trimming took 1 base from V and 1 from J, leaving 12 bases between them. The CDR3 is made up of 16 amino acids. Here the CDR3 reads CASSPLSGPGTDTQYF. The CDR3 DNA follows: TGTGCCAGCTCACCACTTTCAGGGCCGGGCACAGATACGCAGTATTTT.

In this sample, this clone turned up once. The V gene is TRBV5-1, the J gene TRBJ1-2, with a weak D call TRBD1 (5 bases). The CDR3 has 15 amino acids. The V end lost 0 bases, the J end lost 2 bases, and 11 bases lay between the germline ends. In germline, CDR1 is SGHRS, CDR2 YFSETQ. The CDR3 bases are TGCGCCAGCAGCTTGGAGGAGGGGAGGAACTATGGCTACACCTTC. This codes for CASSLEEGRNYGYTF.

This clone came up once. The chain links TRBV5-5 to TRBJ1-1; TRBD1 matches at 8 bases. CDR3 size: 17 residues. After removal of 0 bases from V and 4 bases from J, the junction contained 11 bases not matched to a gene. Germline lookup yields CDR1 SGHKS and CDR2 YYEKEE (reference sequence). CDR3 protein: CASSLALQGVLSTEAFF. The CDR3, as DNA: TGTGCCAGCAGCTTGGCCTTACAGGGGGTATTGAGCACTGAAGCTTTCTTT.

Worth noting for this clone: Sequence at one end of the junction differs from germline and may be a read error. The chain has TRBV28 and TRBJ1-4; D is uncertain. The CDR3 extends over 11 amino acids. Germline assignment: CDR1 MDHEN and CDR2 SYDVKM. CDR3 DNA sequence: TGTGCCAGCAGTTCCGACCGCGGGTGGGATTTT. Protein: CASSSDRGWDF.

The chain employs TRBV5-1 and TRBJ1-6, with 7 bases identical to TRBD1. Germline trimming cut 6 bases from V and 7 bases from J; bases unmatched to any gene: 10. The CDR3 contains 15 residues. The germline V gene encodes CDR1 SGHRS and CDR2 YFSETQ. CDR3 loop: CASTLVPGQNSPLHF. The CDR3 DNA reads as TGCGCCAGCACCCTAGTCCCGGGACAGAATTCACCCCTCCACTTT.

This clone was seen only a few times. Other nucleotide sequences from this sample produce the same CDR3. The gene calls are TRBV5-1 and TRBJ2-7; 9 bases are shared with TRBD1. CDR1 and CDR2 from the germline V gene are SGHRS and YFSETQ. The CDR3 sequence is 14 residues long. V lost 4 bases and J lost 1; bases outside the gene matches: 3. The CDR3 DNA reads as TGCGCCAGCAGCCCACAGGGGGCATCCTACGAGCAGTACTTC. It translates to CASSPQGASYEQYF.

For the CDR3, the DNA is TGTGCCAGCAGCTTAACGCGACTAGCGGGGGGCTCCTACGAGCAGTACTTC. Translated: CASSLTRLAGGSYEQYF. This chain uses TRBV7-3 with TRBJ2-7; 13 bases are a match to TRBD2. Germline values: CDR1 SGHTA, CDR2 FQGTGA. J gave up 0 bases and V 0 bases, and 2 bases lay outside the gene matches. This CDR3 region has 17 residues.

This clone was recorded only once. The genes are TRBV4-1 and TRBJ2-1, with 7 bases that match TRBD1. The CDR3 runs 16 residues. Trimming at V came to 1 base and at J to 1 base, leaving 4 bases not matched to a gene. Germline V lookup: CDR1 MGHRA, CDR2 YSYEKL. The CDR3 loop is CASSQGGTESYNEQFF. The DNA of the CDR3 is TGCGCCAGCAGCCAAGGAGGGACAGAATCCTACAATGAGCAGTTCTTC.

The V and J genes are TRBV19 and TRBJ2-3; D might be TRBD2 (6 bases). The CDR3 is made up of 15 amino acids. The germline CDR1 and CDR2 sequences are LNHDA and SQIVND (reference sequence). The V and J ends lost 3 bases and 2 bases respectively, with 12 bases between them. This chain's CDR3 is CASSILRGPTDTQYF. The CDR3, as DNA: TGTGCCAGTAGTATTCTGCGGGGACCCACAGATACGCAGTATTTT.

This clone appeared a single time. The chain combines TRBV5-1 with TRBJ2-1; 13 nucleotides line up with TRBD2. The CDR3 spans 18 residues. V lost 3 bases and J lost 4; bases outside the gene matches: 10. Per the germline V gene, CDR1 is SGHRS and CDR2 is YFSETQ. The CDR3 spells CASSSPLAGGPYYNEQFF. The DNA of the CDR3 is TGCGCCAGCAGCTCACCACTAGCGGGGGGGCCTTATTACAATGAGCAGTTCTTC.

The rearrangement links TRBV18 to TRBJ2-3; no definite D call. Trimming took off 2 bases at V and 6 bases at J, with 6 bases between the two ends. Germline loops: CDR1 KGHSH, CDR2 LQKENI. This CDR3 has 12 residues. CDR3 in amino acids: CASSPNKDTQYF. For the CDR3, the DNA is TGTGCCAGCTCACCAAATAAGGATACGCAGTATTTT.

This clone appeared once. The chain uses TRBV7-2 and TRBJ1-6; D uncertain. The CDR3 is 15 residues long. V was shortened by 6 bases and J by 10 bases, with 19 bases between the two germline ends. Germline CDR1 and CDR2: SGHTA and FQGNSA. The CDR3 reads CASSPPLSGYSPLHF. Written as DNA, the CDR3 is TGTGCCAGCAGTCCACCTCTCTCCGGGTACTCACCCCTCCACTTT.

A word on this clone: Other DNA sequences within the sample encode an identical CDR3. The CDR3: CASSSRNTGELFF. CDR3 DNA sequence: TGTGCCAGCAGCTCGCGTAACACCGGGGAGCTGTTTTTT. V gene TRBV7-9 combines with J gene TRBJ2-2; D remains ambiguous. The CDR3 is 13 amino acids. Germline V gene data show CDR1 as SEHNR and CDR2 as FQNEAQ (reference sequence). V was cut by 4 bases and J by 2 bases, with 5 bases left in between.

The chain has TRBV27 and TRBJ1-1; D possibly corresponds to TRBD1 (6 bases). With 5 bases removed from V and 4 bases from J, the gap between germline ends came to 17 bases. CDR1 and CDR2 from the germline V gene are MNHEY and SMNVEV (reference sequence). This CDR3 is 15 amino acids long. DNA for the CDR3: TGTGCCAGCAGTCCCTTCAAGGGGGTTGCCACTGAAGCTTTCTTT. It encodes CASSPFKGVATEAFF.

This rearrangement joins TRBV6-6 to TRBJ2-3; either TRBD1 or TRBD2 may supply D (5 bases each). Germline V gene data show CDR1 as MNHNY and CDR2 as SVGAGI (reference sequence). V gave up 2 bases and J gave up 1 base, with 10 bases separating them. CDR3 size: 15 residues. The CDR3 DNA sequence: TGTGCCAGCAGTTACGGGTCGGGACGCACAGATACGCAGTATTTT. Its protein product is CASSYGSGRTDTQYF.

The rearrangement links TRBV9 to TRBJ2-2, with D uncertain. Germline V CDR1 and CDR2: SGDLS, YYNGEE. V lost 7 bases and J 0 bases, leaving 13 bases between the germline ends. The CDR3 extends over 15 amino acids. CDR3 in amino acids: CASGLGLSNTGELFF. For the CDR3, the DNA is TGTGCCAGCGGTCTCGGCCTTTCGAACACCGGGGAGCTGTTTTTT. Using reference TRBV9 and TRBJ2-2 for the parts outside the CDR3, the full variable domain is DSGVTQTPKHLITATGQRVTLRCSPRSGDLSVYWYQQSLDQGLQFLIQYYNGEERAKGNILERFSAQQFPDLHSELNLSSLELGDSALYFCASGLGLSNTGELFFGEGSRLTVL.

This clone was recorded only once. This sample includes further DNA sequences coding for the same CDR3. V is TRBV5-4 and J is TRBJ2-1; no clear D gene. Germline CDR1 and CDR2: SGHNT and YYREEE (reference sequence). Trimming removed 0 bases from V and 0 bases from J, with 7 bases in between. CDR3 length equals 15 residues. As DNA, the CDR3 is TGTGCCAGCAGCTTGGGACCTAGCTCCTACAATGAGCAGTTCTTC. Its protein product is CASSLGPSSYNEQFF.

The CDR3 region is CASSENGGGGTEAFF. Written as DNA, the CDR3 is TGTGCCAGCAGTGAGAACGGAGGTGGAGGCACTGAAGCTTTCTTT. The chain is built from TRBV25-1 and TRBJ1-1; D is uncertain. Trimming left V 3 bases short and J 4 bases short, with 15 bases between. The CDR3 consists of 15 residues. The V gene's germline CDR1 is MGHDK and CDR2 SYGVNS.

This sequence joins TRBV5-6 and TRBJ2-1; D possibly corresponds to TRBD1 (5 bases). CDR3 length: 16 amino acids. V gave up 4 bases and J gave up 0 bases, with 14 bases separating them. Germline CDR1 is SGHDT and CDR2 is YYEEEE. The CDR3 is CASSRRALGSYNEQFF. The CDR3 DNA sequence: TGTGCCAGCAGCCGCAGGGCGCTGGGCTCCTACAATGAGCAGTTCTTC. Full variable domain (missing parts from reference TRBV5-6 and TRBJ2-1): DAGVTQSPTHLIKTRGQQVTLRCSPKSGHDTVSWYQQALGQGPQFIFQYYEEEERQRGNFPDRFSGHQFPNYSSELNVNALLLGDSALYLCASSRRALGSYNEQFFGPGTRLTVL.

The chain combines TRBV5-1 with TRBJ2-5, with 7 bases matching TRBD2. V lost 6 bases to trimming and J lost 1 base; unmatched junction nucleotides: 3. This CDR3 comprises 13 residues. CDR1 and CDR2 from the germline V gene are SGHRS and YFSETQ. Written as DNA, the CDR3 is TGCGCCAGCACCCGGGAGGTCCAAGAGACCCAGTACTTC. Amino acids: CASTREVQETQYF.

This chain links TRBV6-6 with TRBJ1-1; 10 bases match TRBD1. J lost 2 bases, V lost 5 bases, and 8 bases had no gene match. In germline, CDR1 is MNHNY, CDR2 SVGAGI (reference sequence). This CDR3 region has 16 residues. This CDR3 reads CASSNPLTGGNTEAFF. The CDR3 DNA sequence: TGTGCCAGCAGTAACCCCCTGACAGGGGGCAACACTGAAGCTTTCTTT.

This clone turned up a few times. The chain joins TRBV9 to TRBJ1-1; D is undetermined. The germline gives CDR1 SGDLS, CDR2 YYNGEE. The CDR3 covers 14 residues. V lost 3 bases, J lost 5 bases, and 14 bases lay in between. CDR3 in DNA: TGTGCCAGCAGCGGATTACGACCGGAGACTGAAGCTTTCTTT. Protein sequence: CASSGLRPETEAFF.